This T cell receptor beta chain was sequenced for a study of Graves' ophthalmopathy and Graves' hyperthyroidism. Amplifying from RNA transcripts, the study obtained TCR beta CDR3 regions. HTBI-primed first-round RT-PCR preceded second-round multiplex PCR. MiXCR, run by TCRdb on the multiplex PCR reads, gives a single entry per CDR3 protein. The repertoire includes under 250,000 distinct CDR3 sequences, roughly 27% of them detected once, and around 9.8% sits in the top ten. Patients were left out if they had other autoimmune diseases, uncontrolled infections, pregnancy or lactation. Reliance was placed on clinical symptoms, serum thyroxine, TRAb, thyroid ultrasound and orbital computed tomography for diagnosis. There are many counts of this clonotype. Its target is unknown. This CDR3 spans 15 amino acids. CDR1 SGHRS and CDR2 YFSETQ come from the germline V gene. Trimming removed 0 bases at V and 0 bases at J, with 9 bases between.

Study results and caveats: Blood samples also showed most expanded thyroid clonotypes exceeding 0.001 frequency. For predicting ophthalmopathy progression, the model had 70.59% sensitivity and around 72% specificity.

This sequence originates from a man between 45 and 60 years old with Graves' ophthalmopathy. What was sequenced was peripheral blood. The V and J genes are TRBV5-1 and TRBJ1-1; D is undetermined. The CDR3 region is CASSLDSLLNTEAFF. The CDR3 DNA is TGCGCCAGCAGCTTGGACAGTTTACTGAACACTGAAGCTTTCTTT.